Listed below are T cell receptor beta chains from one sample, sequenced in a study of blood T cells in healthy people across ages. TCRdb reprocessed the 5' RACE reads with MiXCR, giving one entry per CDR3 protein. The data hold some 1.5 million distinct CDR3 sequences, with approximately 43% observed a single time. The sequencing sample was made of blood. The receptors here all came from a woman aged 18-30 years in good health. The CDR3 runs from the conserved cysteine through the conserved F or W. A D gene is named only where the DNA matches it firmly. Clone size is shown for a subset of rows, as once, few, many or a class of expanded clone.

v_gene,d_gene,abundance,j_gene,CDR3aa,CDR3nt
TRBV4-3,TRBD1,few,TRBJ2-5,CASSRGDSPMGETQYF,TGCGCCAGCAGCCGAGGGGACAGCCCGATGGGGGAGACCCAGTACTTC
TRBV12-3/TRBV12-4,-,once,TRBJ2-3,CASSLVSQATDTQYF,TGTGCCAGCAGTTTAGTGTCCCAGGCAACAGATACGCAGTATTTT
TRBV28,-,-,TRBJ1-6,CASSPHSNSPLHF,TGTGCCAGCAGTCCGCACTCAAATTCACCCCTCCACTTT
TRBV5-1,-,-,TRBJ2-5,CASSAGARQETQYF,TGCGCCAGCAGCGCCGGGGCTAGACAAGAGACCCAGTACTTC
TRBV18,-,few,TRBJ1-6,CASSPNSPNNSPPHF,TGTGCCAGCTCACCAAATTCCCCCAATAATTCACCCCCCCACTTT
TRBV6-1,TRBD1,-,TRBJ1-2,CASTEDRGRDGYTF,TGTGCCAGCACCGAGGACAGGGGGCGAGATGGCTACACCTTC
TRBV5-1,TRBD2,-,TRBJ2-7,CASSGSAGVPYEQYF,TGCGCCAGCAGCGGGTCGGCGGGAGTGCCCTACGAGCAGTACTTC
TRBV14,-,-,TRBJ2-1,CASSQELDRTYNEQFF,TGTGCCAGCAGCCAAGAACTCGACAGGACCTACAATGAGCAGTTCTTC
TRBV7-9,-,-,TRBJ2-7,CASSLTRSYEQYF,TGTGCCAGCAGCTTAACGAGGAGCTACGAGCAGTACTTC
TRBV6-2/TRBV6-3,TRBD1,few,TRBJ2-7,CASSPQGLVEQYF,TGTGCCAGCAGTCCACAGGGGCTGGTCGAGCAGTACTTC
TRBV4-3,-,-,TRBJ2-7,CASSQDIAGSYEQYF,TGCGCCAGCAGCCAAGATATAGCAGGTAGCTACGAGCAGTACTTC